Listed here are 13 T cell receptor beta chains from one sample, sequenced in a study of shared clonotypes between healthy human individuals. The method was immunoSEQ multiplex PCR; TCRdb's version includes in-frame clones alone and lacks a portion of them. The sample has about 2.3 million clones, roughly 93% seen once; the top ten hold under 0.45%. The material sequenced was naive CD4+ T cells from PBMCs. Subset here: CD45RA+ positively selected. These receptors all stem from a man younger than 35 in good health. Some clones in this sample may be carry-over from other donors' samples.

The rearrangement uses TRBV5-1 and TRBJ2-5; 12 bases map to TRBD2. Germline V lookup: CDR1 SGHRS, CDR2 YFSETQ. Losses at the gene ends were 7 bases for V and 3 bases for J; bases not matched to a gene: 10. There are 16 residues in the CDR3. CDR3 nucleotides: TGCGCCAGCCGGGAGGGGACTAGCGGGTTAGAAGAGACCCAGTACTTC. This codes for CASREGTSGLEETQYF.

The V call is TRBV5-5, the J call TRBJ1-1, with D maybe TRBD1 (5 bases). The CDR3 runs 14 residues. Germline CDR1 SGHKS, CDR2 YYEKEE (reference sequence). Trimming pared 2 bases from V and 0 bases from J, leaving 8 bases between. The CDR3 nucleotides read TGTGCCAGCAGCTTCACAGGAGTGAACACTGAAGCTTTCTTT. Amino acid sequence: CASSFTGVNTEAFF.

V and J are TRBV5-1 and TRBJ2-3, with 8 bases matching TRBD2. Germline CDR1 SGHRS, CDR2 YFSETQ. V was pared by 1 base and J by 3 bases, with 4 bases of the junction left unmatched. CDR3 size: 15 residues. CDR3 DNA: TGCGCCAGCAGCTTGAGCGGGAGTAATACAGATACGCAGTATTTT. Translated, it gives CASSLSGSNTDTQYF.

The genes are TRBV28 and TRBJ2-7; 13 positions agree with TRBD2. Germline V gives CDR1 MDHEN, CDR2 SYDVKM. CDR3 size: 14 residues. The V gene end was trimmed by 3 bases and the J gene end by 6 bases; junction bases not matched to a gene: 2. CDR3 sequence: CASSFGTSGAEQYF. CDR3 DNA: TGTGCCAGCAGTTTTGGGACTAGCGGGGCCGAGCAGTACTTC.

This clone was detected only a few times. The genes are TRBV29-1 and TRBJ2-3; D uncertain. This CDR3 spans 13 amino acids. Germline CDR1 is SQVTM and CDR2 is ANQGSEA. Trimming took off 1 base at V and 1 base at J, with 6 bases between the two ends. The CDR3 region has the DNA TGCAGCGTTGAAGTCGGCGGCACAGATACGCAGTATTTT. This encodes CSVEVGGTDTQYF.

The CDR3 is CLTGTGSYGYTF. The CDR3 DNA reads TGTCTAACCGGGACAGGGTCCTATGGCTACACCTTC. The chain uses TRBV28 and TRBJ1-2, with 9 bases matching TRBD1. The CDR3 consists of 12 residues. Germline lookup yields CDR1 MDHEN and CDR2 SYDVKM.

This clone was observed a handful of times. The CDR3 nucleotides read TGTGCCAGCAGTGTGGACAGGACCCTTTTGGGCGAGCAGTACTTC. Translating gives CASSVDRTLLGEQYF. The chain has TRBV6-1 and TRBJ2-7; 7 nucleotides match TRBD1. The germline V gene has CDR1 MNHNS and CDR2 SASEGT. The CDR3 spans 15 residues. Trimming cost V 4 bases and J 6 bases; bases outside gene matches: 12.

This chain links TRBV7-2 with TRBJ2-7; 13 nucleotides align to TRBD2. This CDR3 spans 17 amino acids. The V gene end was trimmed by 2 bases and the J gene end by 3 bases; junction bases not matched to a gene: 7. CDR1 and CDR2 from the germline V gene are SGHTA and FQGNSA. The CDR3 is CASSLHSGTSGIYEQYF. The CDR3 DNA is TGTGCCAGCAGCTTACATTCCGGGACTAGCGGGATCTACGAGCAGTACTTC.

The CDR3 bases are TGTGCCAGCAGCTTGACAGGGCCTAATGAAAAACTGTTTTTT. It is translated as CASSLTGPNEKLFF. The V call is TRBV7-9, the J call TRBJ1-4; the match to TRBD1 covers 7 bases. The CDR3 sequence is 14 residues long. The germline V gene encodes CDR1 SEHNR and CDR2 FQNEAQ (reference sequence). Unmatched junction bases numbered 1, after V lost 3 bases and J lost 3 bases.

The chain uses TRBV6-4 and TRBJ2-4, with D unclear. The CDR3 consists of 19 residues. Trimming removed 0 bases from V and 0 bases from J, with 18 bases in between. Germline lookup yields CDR1 MRHNA and CDR2 SNTAGT. CDR3 bases: TGTGCCAGCAGTGACTCTTGGACGCAGCTGAAAAAAGCCAAAAACATTCAGTACTTC. Protein sequence: CASSDSWTQLKKAKNIQYF.

For the CDR3, the DNA is TGTGCCAGCAGTTACCTATCCGGCAATCAGCCCCAGCATTTT. It is translated as CASSYLSGNQPQHF. The chain carries TRBV6-5 and TRBJ1-5; no definite D call. V was pared by 2 bases and J by 2 bases, with 7 bases between. The germline CDR1 and CDR2 sequences are MNHEY and SVGAGI. This CDR3 has 14 residues.

This chain uses TRBV5-1 with TRBJ2-6; the D is unclear. CDR1 and CDR2 (germline): SGHRS, YFSETQ. The CDR3 loop spans 16 amino acids. Deletions cut 0 bases from V and 0 bases from J, with 7 bases between. CDR3 nucleotide sequence: TGCGCCAGCAGCTTGGGCATCGACTCTGGGGCCAACGTCCTGACTTTC. Its translation: CASSLGIDSGANVLTF.

The V call is TRBV4-1, the J call TRBJ1-2; no firm D call. The germline CDR1 and CDR2 sequences are MGHRA and YSYEKL. Trimming cost V 2 bases and J 12 bases, with 16 bases left between them. The CDR3 spans 13 residues. CDR3 region: CASSQLPGGGHTF. In DNA, the CDR3 is TGCGCCAGCAGCCAACTCCCCGGCGGAGGTCACACCTTC.